This paragraph reports one T cell receptor (beta chain). The antigen is undetermined. A much larger clone differs by one base, so this may be a read error. Trimming shortened V by 7 bases and J by 0 bases, and 12 bases separated the two germline ends. Germline V gene data show CDR1 as SQVTM and CDR2 as ANQGSEA. The length of the CDR3 is 13 residues. This sample is part of a study of T cells after yellow fever vaccination. Study-level points and caveats: Among all clonotypes, a small share was observed in both CD4 and CD8 compartments.

From the 5' RACE reads, TCRdb called clonotypes with MiXCR, one entry per CDR3 protein. The data contain approximately 550,000 distinct CDR3 sequences, less than 20% of them singletons. This sequence joins TRBV29-1 and TRBJ1-1; D not resolved. Specimen: PBMCs, collected 15 days after the yellow fever booster vaccination. The clonotype was recovered from a young man who received the YFV17D yellow fever vaccine. The CDR3 sequence is CSALAPLNTEAFF. CDR3 nucleotide sequence: TGCAGCGCCCTTGCCCCTCTGAACACTGAAGCTTTCTTT. Based on the CDR3 plus reference TRBV29-1 and TRBJ1-1, the full variable domain is SAVISQKPSRDICQRGTSLTIQCQVDSQVTMMFWYRQQPGQSLTLIATANQGSEATYESGFVIDKFPISRPNLTFSTLTVSNMSPEDSSIYLCSALAPLNTEAFFGQGTRLTVV.